The 15 T cell receptor beta chains reported below all come from one sample, sequenced in a study of T cells in women clearing cervical HPV infection. Assay: immunoSEQ multiplex PCR; the TCRdb copy retains only in-frame clones and omits some. The sample has about 28,000 clones; the top ten hold roughly 8.4%. Sequenced material: blood buffy coat. Receptors originate from a woman between 18 and 75 years old with a cervical HPV16 infection that either progressed to CIN3+ or cleared (not recorded which).

In regard to this clone: The CDR3 end is not reached by the read, which stops 3 residues before it; the germline J gene fills it in. The chain joins TRBV10-3 to TRBJ2-3; 9 bases agree with TRBD1. The germline V gene encodes CDR1 ENHRY and CDR2 SYGVKD. The CDR3 spans 14 residues. The V gene end was trimmed by 8 bases and the J gene end by 2 bases; junction bases not matched to a gene: 5. The covered CDR3 bases are TGTGCCATCCAAACAGGGGGCACCACAGATACG. It is translated as CAIQTGGTTDT. The complete CDR3 reads CAIQTGGTTDTQYF.

Points on this clone: The read gets to within 3 residues of the CDR3 end, and the germline J gene fills in the rest. V is TRBV2 and J is TRBJ1-5, with D possibly TRBD1 on 5 matching bases. Germline V CDR1 and CDR2: SNHLY, FYNNEI. The CDR3 is made up of 14 amino acids. V lost 6 bases to trimming and J lost 0 bases, with 9 bases between them. CDR3 bases read: TGTGCCAGCAGCCAGGGATATAGCAATCAGCCC. Translation gives CASSQGYSNQP. The full CDR3 reads CASSQGYSNQPQHF. The whole variable domain, filled in from reference TRBV2 and TRBJ1-5, reads EPEVTQTPSHQVTQMGQEVILRCVPISNHLYFYWYRQILGQKVEFLVSFYNNEISEKSEIFDDQFSVERPDGSNFTLKIRSTKLEDSAMYFCASSQGYSNQPQHFGDGTRLSIL.

For this clone: The CDR3 end falls 3 residues outside the read, so it is completed with the germline J gene. The chain is built from TRBV7-9 and TRBJ2-1; TRBD1 matches at 9 bases. Trimming cost V 5 bases and J 4 bases; bases outside gene matches: 6. Germline values: CDR1 SEHNR, CDR2 FQNEAQ (reference sequence). The CDR3 loop spans 15 amino acids. The sequenced part of the CDR3 DNA is TGTGCCAGCAGCCGTTATGACAGGGGGTACAATGAG. Translated, it gives CASSRYDRGYNE. The whole CDR3 sequence reads CASSRYDRGYNEQFF.

Comment on this clone: The read ends 3 residues before the CDR3 terminus; that terminus is restored from the germline J gene. V and J are TRBV20-1 and TRBJ2-7; 7 bases agree with TRBD2. CDR3 length: 14 amino acids. Per germline, CDR1 DFQATT and CDR2 SNEGSKA (reference sequence). The V segment lost 4 bases and the J segment 0 bases; nucleotides outside the gene matches: 6. The CDR3 protein is CSAKRGRTSYEQYF. Incomplete CDR3 DNA: TGCAGTGCTAAACGCGGGAGAACCTCCTACGAG.

This clone is identified as medium-sized from frequency. The read stops 3 residues short of the end of the CDR3; the missing end is completed from the germline J gene. The rearrangement links TRBV20-1 to TRBJ1-1; the match to TRBD1 covers 9 bases. The germline gives CDR1 DFQATT, CDR2 SNEGSKA (reference sequence). CDR3 length: 14 amino acids. V trimming: 7 bases; J trimming: 1 base; junction bases outside the gene matches: 7. CDR3 in amino acids: CSVITGGANTEAFF. The sequenced CDR3 bases are TGCAGTGTCATCACAGGGGGCGCGAACACTGAA.

Worth noting for this clone: The read halts 3 residues ahead of the CDR3 end, with the missing end drawn from the germline J gene. The chain carries TRBV10-3 and TRBJ2-7; the D gene is possibly TRBD1 (6 bases). The CDR3 covers 13 residues. V lost 10 bases, J lost 2 bases, and 15 bases lay in between. CDR1 is ENHRY and CDR2 is SYGVKD in the germline V gene. CDR3 DNA, as far as it was read: TGTGCCACCCGACAGGACGTTACCTACGAG. It is translated as CATRQDVTYE. The entire CDR3 reads CATRQDVTYEQYF.

Turning to this clone: The read ends 3 residues early relative to the CDR3; the germline J gene fills the gap. This chain joins TRBV20-1 and TRBJ2-7; 7 bases line up with TRBD2. V gave up 8 bases and J gave up 1 base; unmatched junction bases: 8. CDR1 and CDR2 from the germline V gene are DFQATT and SNEGSKA (reference sequence). There are 13 residues in the CDR3. The CDR3 loop reads CSTTGGASYEQYF. The CDR3 DNA, read in part, is TGCAGTACGACGGGGGGAGCATCCTACGAG.

About this clone itself: The read ends 3 residues before the CDR3 terminus; that terminus is restored from the germline J gene. J is TRBJ1-1 and V is TRBV5-4; TRBD1 aligns across 7 bases. CDR1 is SGHNT, CDR2 YYREEE, per germline (reference sequence). After removal of 1 base from V and 0 bases from J, the junction contained 0 bases not matched to a gene. This CDR3 is 14 amino acids long. The sequenced CDR3 bases are TGTGCCAGCAGCTTGACAGGGGTGAACACTGAA. It codes for CASSLTGVNTE. The complete CDR3 sequence is CASSLTGVNTEAFF.

This clone is medium-sized (0.01 to 0.1%) by frequency. The DNA ends 3 residues before the CDR3 does, and the rest of the CDR3 is filled in from the germline J gene. The rearrangement joins TRBV6-2 or TRBV6-3 to TRBJ2-4, with TRBD2 matching over 8 bases. CDR1 MNHEY and CDR2 SVGEGT come from the germline V gene. The J segment lost 8 bases and the V segment lost 7 bases, leaving 10 bases of the junction unmatched. CDR3 length: 14 residues. CDR3 DNA (partial): TGTGCCAGCACCCGAAGGACCGGGGGGGACATT. As protein: CASTRRTGGDI. The CDR3 in full is CASTRRTGGDIQYF.

On this clone: The CDR3 extends 3 residues past the end of the read, so its final part is completed from the germline J gene. The chain uses TRBV11-2 and TRBJ2-7, with a weak D call TRBD2 (6 bases). Germline V gives CDR1 SGHAT, CDR2 FQNNGV. Between the trimmed V and J ends, which lost 3 bases and 6 bases, there was a span of 15 bases. This CDR3 comprises 14 residues. The CDR3 DNA, read in part, is TGTGCCAGCAGCTTTGGGCAGGGAGGTCGCGAG. It yields the protein CASSFGQGGRE. The complete CDR3 protein is CASSFGQGGREQYF. The full variable domain, completed using reference TRBV11-2 and TRBJ2-7, is EAGVAQSPRYKIIEKRQSVAFWCNPISGHATLYWYQQILGQGPKLLIQFQNNGVVDDSQLPKDRFSAERLKGVDSTLKIQPAKLEDSAVYLCASSFGQGGREQYFGPGTRLTVT.

As for this clone: The CDR3 is cut off 3 residues early in the read; its end comes from the germline J gene. The chain couples TRBV19 to TRBJ1-5, with D hard to call. V lost 7 bases, J lost 0 bases, and 13 bases lay in between. Germline CDR1 reads LNHDA; CDR2 reads SQIVND (reference sequence). The CDR3 totals 15 residues. Partial CDR3 DNA: TGTGCCAGTACTCTGGGCAGCTATAGCAATCAGCCC. Protein: CASTLGSYSNQP. The whole CDR3 region reads CASTLGSYSNQPQHF.

As concerns this clone: The read falls 3 residues short of the CDR3 end, and the missing part is taken from the germline J gene. J is TRBJ2-1 and V is TRBV2; 10 nucleotides match TRBD2. Germline lookup yields CDR1 SNHLY and CDR2 FYNNEI. The CDR3 runs 16 residues. Trimming cost V 4 bases and J 2 bases; bases outside gene matches: 5. The DNA read from the CDR3 is TGTGCCAGCAGTGTAGAAGCGGGGGGGCCCTACAATGAG. It specifies CASSVEAGGPYNE. The whole CDR3 sequence is CASSVEAGGPYNEQFF. Supplemented by reference TRBV2 and TRBJ2-1, the full variable domain reads EPEVTQTPSHQVTQMGQEVILRCVPISNHLYFYWYRQILGQKVEFLVSFYNNEISEKSEIFDDQFSVERPDGSNFTLKIRSTKLEDSAMYFCASSVEAGGPYNEQFFGPGTRLTVL.

On this clone: The missing CDR3 end, 3 residues past where the read stops, is filled in from the germline J gene. The V gene is TRBV19, the J gene TRBJ1-4; 7 positions match TRBD1. Germline-derived CDR1 and CDR2 are LNHDA and SQIVND (reference sequence). J gave up 4 bases and V 7 bases, and 6 bases lay outside the gene matches. The CDR3 is made up of 14 amino acids. CDR3 region: CASNLDRNNEKLFF. Incomplete CDR3 DNA: TGTGCCAGTAACCTGGACAGGAATAATGAAAAA.

The DNA read from the CDR3 is TGCGCCAGCAGCCCAACGACAGGGAACAAGGGC. Its translation: CASSPTTGNKG. The full CDR3 sequence reads CASSPTTGNKGYTF. The gene calls are TRBV5-1 and TRBJ1-2, with TRBD1 matching over 7 bases. The CDR3 is cut off 3 residues early in the read; its end comes from the germline J gene. CDR1 and CDR2 (germline): SGHRS, YFSETQ. The length of the CDR3 is 14 residues.

A note on this clone: Sequencing ends 3 residues short of the CDR3 end; the germline J gene provides the rest. The J gene is TRBJ2-5, the V gene TRBV29-1; D not resolved. Trimming removed 5 bases from V and 5 bases from J, with 9 bases in between. Per the germline V gene, CDR1 is SQVTM and CDR2 is ANQGSEA. The CDR3 is 11 residues long. CDR3 amino acids: CSVKPQETQYF. Incomplete CDR3 DNA: TGCAGCGTTAAGCCACAGGAGACC. The full variable domain, its missing parts supplied by reference TRBV29-1 and TRBJ2-5, is SAVISQKPSRDICQRGTSLTIQCQVDSQVTMMFWYRQQPGQSLTLIATANQGSEATYESGFVIDKFPISRPNLTFSTLTVSNMSPEDSSIYLCSVKPQETQYFGPGTRLLVL.